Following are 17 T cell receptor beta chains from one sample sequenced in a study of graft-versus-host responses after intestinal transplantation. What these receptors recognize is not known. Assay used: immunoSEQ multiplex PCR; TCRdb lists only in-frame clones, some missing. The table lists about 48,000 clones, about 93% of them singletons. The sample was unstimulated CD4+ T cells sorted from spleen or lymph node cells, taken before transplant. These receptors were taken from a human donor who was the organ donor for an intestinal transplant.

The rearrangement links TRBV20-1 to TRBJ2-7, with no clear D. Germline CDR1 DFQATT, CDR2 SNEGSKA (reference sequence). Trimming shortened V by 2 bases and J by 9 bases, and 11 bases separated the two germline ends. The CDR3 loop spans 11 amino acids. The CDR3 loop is CSARTVTAQYF. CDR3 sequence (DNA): TGCAGTGCTAGAACGGTTACTGCGCAGTACTTC.

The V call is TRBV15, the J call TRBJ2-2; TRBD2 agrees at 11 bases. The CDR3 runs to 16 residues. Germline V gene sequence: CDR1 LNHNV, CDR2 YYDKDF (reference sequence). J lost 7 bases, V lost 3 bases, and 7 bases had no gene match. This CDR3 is CATSSPGTSGDGELFF. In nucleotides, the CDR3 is TGTGCCACCAGCAGTCCCGGGACTAGCGGAGACGGGGAGCTGTTTTTT.

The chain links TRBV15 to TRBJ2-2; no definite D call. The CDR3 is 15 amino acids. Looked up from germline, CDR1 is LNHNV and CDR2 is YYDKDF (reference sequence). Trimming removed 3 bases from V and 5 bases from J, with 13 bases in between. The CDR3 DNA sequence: TGTGCCACCAGCAGGAAGGCGGAAGAGACCGGGGAGCTGTTTTTT. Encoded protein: CATSRKAEETGELFF.

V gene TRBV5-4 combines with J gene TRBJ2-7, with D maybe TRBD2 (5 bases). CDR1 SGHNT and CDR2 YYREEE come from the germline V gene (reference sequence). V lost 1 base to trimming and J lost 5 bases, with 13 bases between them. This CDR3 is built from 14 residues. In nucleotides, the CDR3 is TGTGCCAGCAGCTTGCCCCTAGAGGGCCACGAGCAGTACTTC. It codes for CASSLPLEGHEQYF. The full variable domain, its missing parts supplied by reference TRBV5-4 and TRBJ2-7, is ETGVTQSPTHLIKTRGQQVTLRCSSQSGHNTVSWYQQALGQGPQFIFQYYREEENGRGNFPPRFSGLQFPNYSSELNVNALELDDSALYLCASSLPLEGHEQYFGPGTRLTVT.

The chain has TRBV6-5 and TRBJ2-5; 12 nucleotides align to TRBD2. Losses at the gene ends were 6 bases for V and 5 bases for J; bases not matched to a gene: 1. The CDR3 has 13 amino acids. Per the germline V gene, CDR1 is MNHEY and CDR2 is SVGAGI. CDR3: CASRLAGGETQYF. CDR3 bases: TGTGCCAGCAGGCTAGCGGGAGGGGAGACCCAGTACTTC.

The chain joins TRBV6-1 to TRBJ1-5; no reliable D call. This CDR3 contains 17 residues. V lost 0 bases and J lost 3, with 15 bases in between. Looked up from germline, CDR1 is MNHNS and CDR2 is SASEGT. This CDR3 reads CASSEAPNRPVNQPQHF. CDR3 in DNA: TGTGCCAGCAGTGAAGCGCCGAACCGCCCGGTCAATCAGCCCCAGCATTTT.

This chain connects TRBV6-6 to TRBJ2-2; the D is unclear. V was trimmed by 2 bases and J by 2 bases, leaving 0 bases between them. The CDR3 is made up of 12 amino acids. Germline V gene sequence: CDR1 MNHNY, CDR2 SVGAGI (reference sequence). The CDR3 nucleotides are TGTGCCAGCAGTTACAACACCGGGGAGCTGTTTTTT. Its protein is CASSYNTGELFF.

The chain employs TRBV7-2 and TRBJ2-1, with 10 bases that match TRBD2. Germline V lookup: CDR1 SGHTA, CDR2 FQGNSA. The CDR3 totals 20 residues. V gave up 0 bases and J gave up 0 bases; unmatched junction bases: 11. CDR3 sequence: CASSLAGPSGSLSSYNEQFF. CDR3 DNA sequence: TGTGCCAGCAGCTTAGCGGGGCCTAGCGGGAGCCTTAGCTCCTACAATGAGCAGTTCTTC.

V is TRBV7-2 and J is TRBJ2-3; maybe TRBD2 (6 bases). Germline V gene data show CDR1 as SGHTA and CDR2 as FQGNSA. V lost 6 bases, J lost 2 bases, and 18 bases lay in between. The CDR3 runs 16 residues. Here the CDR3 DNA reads TGTGCCAGCAGTTATACGGGGGTCGAGGACACAGATACGCAGTATTTT. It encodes CASSYTGVEDTDTQYF.

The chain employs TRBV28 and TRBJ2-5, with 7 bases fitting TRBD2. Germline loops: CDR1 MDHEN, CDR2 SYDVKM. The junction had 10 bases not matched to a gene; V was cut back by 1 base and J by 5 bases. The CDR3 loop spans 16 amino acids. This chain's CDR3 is CASSLLRGGVKETQYF. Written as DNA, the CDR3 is TGTGCCAGCAGTTTATTGAGGGGAGGGGTAAAGGAGACCCAGTACTTC.

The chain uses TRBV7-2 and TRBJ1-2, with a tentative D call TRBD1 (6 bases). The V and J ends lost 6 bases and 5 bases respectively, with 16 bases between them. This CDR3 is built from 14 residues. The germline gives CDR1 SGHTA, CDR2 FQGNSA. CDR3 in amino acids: CASSLGGSEYGYTF. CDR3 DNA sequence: TGTGCCAGCAGTCTAGGGGGGAGTGAATATGGCTACACCTTC.

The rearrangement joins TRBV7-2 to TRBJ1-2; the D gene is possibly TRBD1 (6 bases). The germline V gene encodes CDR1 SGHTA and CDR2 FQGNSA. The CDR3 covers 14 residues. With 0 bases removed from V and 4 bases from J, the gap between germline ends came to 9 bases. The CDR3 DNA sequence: TGTGCCAGCAGCTTAGCGCAGGGGCCCTATGGCTACACCTTC. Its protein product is CASSLAQGPYGYTF.

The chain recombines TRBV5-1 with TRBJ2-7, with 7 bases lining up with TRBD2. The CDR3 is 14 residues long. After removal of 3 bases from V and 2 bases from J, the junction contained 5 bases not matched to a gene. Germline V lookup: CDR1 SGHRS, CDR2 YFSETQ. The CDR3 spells CASSSTGTTYEQYF. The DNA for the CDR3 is TGCGCCAGCAGCTCGACCGGGACTACCTACGAGCAGTACTTC. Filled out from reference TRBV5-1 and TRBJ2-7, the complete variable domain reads KAGVTQTPRYLIKTRGQQVTLSCSPISGHRSVSWYQQTPGQGLQFLFEYFSETQRNKGNFPGRFSGRQFSNSRSEMNVSTLELGDSALYLCASSSTGTTYEQYFGPGTRLTVT.

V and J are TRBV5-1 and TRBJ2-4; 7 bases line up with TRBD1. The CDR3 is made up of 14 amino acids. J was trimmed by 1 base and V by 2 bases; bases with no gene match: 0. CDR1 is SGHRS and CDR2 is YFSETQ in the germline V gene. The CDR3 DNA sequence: TGCGCCAGCAGCTTACAGGGGGCCAAAAACATTCAGTACTTC. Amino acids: CASSLQGAKNIQYF.

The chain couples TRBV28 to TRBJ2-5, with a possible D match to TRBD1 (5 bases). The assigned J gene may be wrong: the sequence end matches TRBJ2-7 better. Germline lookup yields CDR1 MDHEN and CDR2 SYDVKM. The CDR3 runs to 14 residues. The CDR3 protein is CASSSPRASYEQYF. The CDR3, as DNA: TGTGCCAGCAGTTCCCCCAGGGCATCCTACGAGCAGTACTTC.

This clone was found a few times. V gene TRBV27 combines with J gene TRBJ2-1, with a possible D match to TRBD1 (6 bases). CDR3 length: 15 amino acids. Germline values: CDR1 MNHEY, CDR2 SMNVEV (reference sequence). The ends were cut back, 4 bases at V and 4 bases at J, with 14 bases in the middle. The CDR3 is CASSWGQGSYNEQFF. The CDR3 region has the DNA TGTGCCAGCAGTTGGGGGCAGGGGAGTTACAATGAGCAGTTCTTC.

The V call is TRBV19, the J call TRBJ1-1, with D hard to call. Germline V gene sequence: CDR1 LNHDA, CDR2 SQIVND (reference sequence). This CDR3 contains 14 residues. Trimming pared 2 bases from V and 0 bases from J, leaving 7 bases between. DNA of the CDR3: TGTGCCAGTAGTATAAAGTGGTTGAACACTGAAGCTTTCTTT. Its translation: CASSIKWLNTEAFF.